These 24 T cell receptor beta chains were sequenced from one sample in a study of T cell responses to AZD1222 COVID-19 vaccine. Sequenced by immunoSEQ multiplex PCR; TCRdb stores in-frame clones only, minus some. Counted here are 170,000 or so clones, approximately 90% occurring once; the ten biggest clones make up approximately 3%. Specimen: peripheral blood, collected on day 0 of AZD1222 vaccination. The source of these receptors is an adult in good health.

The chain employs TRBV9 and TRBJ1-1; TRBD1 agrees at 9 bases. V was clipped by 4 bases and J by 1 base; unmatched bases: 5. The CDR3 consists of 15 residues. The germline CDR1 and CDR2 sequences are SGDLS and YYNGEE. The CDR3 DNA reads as TGTGCCAGCAGCACCGGACAGGGGACGAACACTGAAGCTTTCTTT. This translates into CASSTGQGTNTEAFF.

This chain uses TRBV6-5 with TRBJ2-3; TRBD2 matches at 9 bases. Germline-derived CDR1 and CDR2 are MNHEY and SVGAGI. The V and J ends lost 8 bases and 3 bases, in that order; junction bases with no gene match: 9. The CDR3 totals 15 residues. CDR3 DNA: TGTGCCAGCTGGGCAGCGGGGGGTCGAACAGATACGCAGTATTTT. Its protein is CASWAAGGRTDTQYF.

CDR3 in amino acids: CASSLGQYQETQYF. CDR3 in DNA: TGTGCCAGCAGCTTAGGGCAGTACCAAGAGACCCAGTACTTC. The chain has TRBV7-9 and TRBJ2-5; D unclear. Germline CDR1 SEHNR, CDR2 FQNEAQ (reference sequence). With 1 base removed from V and 0 bases from J, the gap between germline ends came to 6 bases. CDR3 size: 14 residues. The whole variable domain, remainder taken from reference TRBV7-9 and TRBJ2-5, is DTGVSQNPRHKITKRGQNVTFRCDPISEHNRLYWYRQTLGQGPEFLTYFQNEAQLEKSRLLSDRFSAERPKGSFSTLEIQRTEQGDSAMYLCASSLGQYQETQYFGPGTRLLVL.

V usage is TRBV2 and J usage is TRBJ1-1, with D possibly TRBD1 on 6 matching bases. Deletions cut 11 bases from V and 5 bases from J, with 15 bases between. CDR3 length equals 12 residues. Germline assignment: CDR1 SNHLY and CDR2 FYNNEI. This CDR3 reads CAGKTGPTEAFF. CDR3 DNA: TGTGCCGGGAAGACAGGACCGACTGAAGCTTTCTTT.

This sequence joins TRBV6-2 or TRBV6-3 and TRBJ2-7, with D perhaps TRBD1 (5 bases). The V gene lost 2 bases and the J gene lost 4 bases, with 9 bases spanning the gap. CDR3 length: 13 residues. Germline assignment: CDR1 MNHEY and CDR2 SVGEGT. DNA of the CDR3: TGTGCCAGCAGTTACGGCAGGGTGTACGAGCAGTACTTC. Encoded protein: CASSYGRVYEQYF.

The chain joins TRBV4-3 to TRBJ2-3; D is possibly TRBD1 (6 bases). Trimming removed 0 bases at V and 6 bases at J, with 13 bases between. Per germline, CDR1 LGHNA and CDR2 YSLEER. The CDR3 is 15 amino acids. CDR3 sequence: CASSQDVGDNDTQYF. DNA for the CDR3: TGCGCCAGCAGCCAAGATGTAGGGGACAACGATACGCAGTATTTT.

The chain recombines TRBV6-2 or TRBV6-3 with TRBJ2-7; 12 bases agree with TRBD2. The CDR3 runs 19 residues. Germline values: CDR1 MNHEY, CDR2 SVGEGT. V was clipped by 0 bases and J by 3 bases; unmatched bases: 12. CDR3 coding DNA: TGTGCCAGCAGTTACTCGGTGGCTAGCGGGGGGGCCGTTCGCTACGAGCAGTACTTC. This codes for CASSYSVASGGAVRYEQYF.

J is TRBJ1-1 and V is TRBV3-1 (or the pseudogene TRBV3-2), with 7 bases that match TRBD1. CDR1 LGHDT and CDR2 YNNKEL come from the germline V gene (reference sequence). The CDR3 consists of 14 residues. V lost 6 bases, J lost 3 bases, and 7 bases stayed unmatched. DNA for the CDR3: TGTGCCAGCAGAGACAGGGTAATGGACACTGAAGCTTTCTTT. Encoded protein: CASRDRVMDTEAFF.

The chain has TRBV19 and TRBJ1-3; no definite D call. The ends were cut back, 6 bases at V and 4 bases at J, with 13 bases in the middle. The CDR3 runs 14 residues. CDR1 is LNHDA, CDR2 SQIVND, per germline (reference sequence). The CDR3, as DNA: TGTGCCAGTAGACCAACCGGGCGGGGAAACACCATATATTTT. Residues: CASRPTGRGNTIYF. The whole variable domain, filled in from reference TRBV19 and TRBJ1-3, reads DGGITQSPKYLFRKEGQNVTLSCEQNLNHDAMYWYRQDPGQGLRLIYYSQIVNDFQKGDIAEGYSVSREKKESFPLTVTSAQKNPTAFYLCASRPTGRGNTIYFGEGSWLTVV.

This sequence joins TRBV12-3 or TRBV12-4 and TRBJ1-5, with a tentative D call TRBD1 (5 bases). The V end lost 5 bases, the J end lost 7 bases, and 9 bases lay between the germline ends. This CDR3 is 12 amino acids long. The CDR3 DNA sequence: TGTGCCAGCAGTCCCAGGGAGCAGCCCCAGCATTTT. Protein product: CASSPREQPQHF.

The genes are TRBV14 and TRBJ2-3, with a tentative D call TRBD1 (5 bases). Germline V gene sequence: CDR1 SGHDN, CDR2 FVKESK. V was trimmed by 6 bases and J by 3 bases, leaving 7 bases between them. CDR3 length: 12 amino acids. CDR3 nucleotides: TGTGCCAGCAGGCAGGGAACAGATACGCAGTATTTT. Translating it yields CASRQGTDTQYF.

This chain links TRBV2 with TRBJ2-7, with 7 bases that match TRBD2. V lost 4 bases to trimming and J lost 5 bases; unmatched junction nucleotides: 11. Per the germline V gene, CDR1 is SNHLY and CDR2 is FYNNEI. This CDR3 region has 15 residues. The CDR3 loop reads CASSGGRRGFDEQYF. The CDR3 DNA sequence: TGTGCCAGCAGTGGGGGGAGGCGGGGGTTCGACGAGCAGTACTTC.

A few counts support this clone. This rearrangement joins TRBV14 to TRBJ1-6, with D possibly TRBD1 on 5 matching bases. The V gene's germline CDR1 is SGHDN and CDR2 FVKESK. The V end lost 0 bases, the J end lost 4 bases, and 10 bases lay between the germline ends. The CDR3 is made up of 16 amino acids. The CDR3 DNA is TGTGCCAGCAGCCAAGACGCCGGGGGATATAATTCACCCCTCCACTTT. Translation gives CASSQDAGGYNSPLHF.

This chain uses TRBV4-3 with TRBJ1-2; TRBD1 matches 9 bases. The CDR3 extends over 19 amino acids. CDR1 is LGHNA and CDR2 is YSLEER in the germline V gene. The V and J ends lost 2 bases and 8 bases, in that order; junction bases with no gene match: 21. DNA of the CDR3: TGCGCCAGCAGCCAACGGAAAGGGACAGGGTCATACCGCTTGGGCGGCTACACCTTC. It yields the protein CASSQRKGTGSYRLGGYTF.

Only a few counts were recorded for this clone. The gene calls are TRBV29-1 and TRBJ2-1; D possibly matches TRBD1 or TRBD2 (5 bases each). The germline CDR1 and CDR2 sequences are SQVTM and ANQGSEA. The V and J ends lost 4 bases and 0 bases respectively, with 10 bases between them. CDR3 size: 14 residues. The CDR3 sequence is CSVAGTISYNEQFF. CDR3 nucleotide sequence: TGCAGCGTTGCCGGGACCATCTCCTACAATGAGCAGTTCTTC.

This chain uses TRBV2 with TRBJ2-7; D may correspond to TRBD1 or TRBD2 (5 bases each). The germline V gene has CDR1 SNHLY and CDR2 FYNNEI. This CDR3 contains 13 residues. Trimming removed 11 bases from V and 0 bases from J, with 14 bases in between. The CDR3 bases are TGTGCCTGCTCCCGGGACCGCTCCTACGAGCAGTACTTC. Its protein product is CACSRDRSYEQYF.

CDR3 sequence: CASKGSGLPMNTEAFF. CDR3 nucleotides: TGTGCCAGCAAAGGCAGTGGCCTTCCAATGAACACTGAAGCTTTCTTT. The V gene is TRBV27, the J gene TRBJ1-1; D gene uncertain. Germline CDR1 is MNHEY and CDR2 is SMNVEV (reference sequence). The germline V and J ends were trimmed by 7 bases and 0 bases, with 18 bases remaining between them. The CDR3 extends over 16 amino acids.

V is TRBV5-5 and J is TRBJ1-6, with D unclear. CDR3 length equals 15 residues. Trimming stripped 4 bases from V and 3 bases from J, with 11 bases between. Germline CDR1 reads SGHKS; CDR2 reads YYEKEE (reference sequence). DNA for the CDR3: TGTGCCAGCAGCCCCTTACCGGACTATAATTCACCCCTCCACTTT. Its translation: CASSPLPDYNSPLHF.

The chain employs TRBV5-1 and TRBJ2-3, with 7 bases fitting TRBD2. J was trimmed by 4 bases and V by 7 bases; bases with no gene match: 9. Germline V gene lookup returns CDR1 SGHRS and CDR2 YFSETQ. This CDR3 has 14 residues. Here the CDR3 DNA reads TGCGCCAGCGGTCCTACGGGGGGTTCAGATACGCAGTATTTT. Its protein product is CASGPTGGSDTQYF.

CDR3 region: CASSQGAFPLEAFF. For the CDR3, the DNA is TGTGCCAGTAGTCAGGGGGCATTCCCCCTTGAAGCTTTCTTT. This rearrangement joins TRBV19 to TRBJ1-1; 8 bases match TRBD1. CDR1 and CDR2 from the germline V gene are LNHDA and SQIVND (reference sequence). The CDR3 loop spans 14 amino acids. Unmatched junction bases numbered 9, after V lost 5 bases and J lost 7 bases. Looking up the rest from reference TRBV19 and TRBJ1-1 gives the full variable domain: DGGITQSPKYLFRKEGQNVTLSCEQNLNHDAMYWYRQDPGQGLRLIYYSQIVNDFQKGDIAEGYSVSREKKESFPLTVTSAQKNPTAFYLCASSQGAFPLEAFFGQGTRLTVV.

CDR3 residues: CASSPDRLYGYTF. CDR3 nucleotides: TGTGCCAGCAGCCCGGACAGACTTTACGGCTACACCTTC. The J gene is TRBJ1-2, the V gene TRBV6-5; D perhaps matches TRBD1 (6 bases). Trimming took off 6 bases at V and 8 bases at J, with 16 bases between the two ends. CDR3 length equals 13 residues. The germline gives CDR1 MNHEY, CDR2 SVGAGI.

CDR3 bases: TGTGCCAGCTCACCACCGGGACAGGTTTCCTATGGCTACACCTTC. It is translated as CASSPPGQVSYGYTF. This rearrangement joins TRBV18 to TRBJ1-2, with 8 bases lining up with TRBD1. Germline loops: CDR1 KGHSH, CDR2 LQKENI. V shed 0 bases, J shed 4 bases, and the junction held 4 bases outside the gene matches. This CDR3 region has 15 residues.

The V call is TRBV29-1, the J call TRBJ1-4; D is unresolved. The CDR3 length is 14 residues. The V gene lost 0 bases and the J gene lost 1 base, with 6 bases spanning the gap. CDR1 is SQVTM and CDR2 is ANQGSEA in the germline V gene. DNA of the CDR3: TGCAGCGTTGAAGAGTCGGGAACTAATGAAAAACTGTTTTTT. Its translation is CSVEESGTNEKLFF.

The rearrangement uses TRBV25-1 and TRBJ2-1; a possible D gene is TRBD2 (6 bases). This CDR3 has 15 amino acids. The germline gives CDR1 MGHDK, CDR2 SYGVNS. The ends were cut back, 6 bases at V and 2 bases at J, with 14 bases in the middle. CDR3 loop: CASSSRRGTYNEQFF. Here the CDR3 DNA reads TGTGCCAGCAGCTCACGGAGGGGTACCTACAATGAGCAGTTCTTC. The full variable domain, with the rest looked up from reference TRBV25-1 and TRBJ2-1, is EADIYQTPRYLVIGTGKKITLECSQTMGHDKMYWYQQDPGMELHLIHYSYGVNSTEKGDLSSESTVSRIRTEHFPLTLESARPSHTSQYLCASSSRRGTYNEQFFGPGTRLTVL.